The sample holds a few counts of the clone carrying this T cell receptor (beta chain). This record belongs to a study of cytomegalovirus exposure and HLA in healthy donors. PCR amplification relied on 60 Vbeta primers (plus 13 Jbeta primers). Measured with immunoSEQ multiplex PCR; TCRdb has only the in-frame clones, and not every one. The sample includes fewer than 150,000 clones, approximately 62% of them seen just once. Losses at the gene ends were 3 bases for V and 8 bases for J; bases not matched to a gene: 12. The CDR3 is made up of 16 amino acids. Germline CDR1 is ENHRY and CDR2 is SYGVKD. The sequenced material came from PBMCs. The receptor was isolated from a human donor in good health. This chain connects TRBV10-3 to TRBJ2-1, with 8 nucleotides matching TRBD2. The CDR3 region is CAISDPAKRELDEQFF. Here the CDR3 DNA reads TGTGCCATCAGTGATCCAGCCAAGCGGGAGTTGGATGAGCAGTTCTTC.